This T cell receptor (beta chain) came from a study of control samples from healthy donors and cancer patients. TCRdb's copy holds only in-frame clones and misses some; the assay was immunoSEQ multiplex PCR. The sample includes approximately 140,000 clones, around 92% of them seen just once. Germline CDR1 is LNHDA and CDR2 is SQIVND (reference sequence). Trimming took 3 bases from V and 5 from J; bases not matched to a gene: 8. This CDR3 spans 18 amino acids. This receptor was identified in a man aged 50 to 59 with head and neck cancer. The chain has TRBV19 and TRBJ2-3; TRBD2 matches 16 bases. Sequenced sample: PBMCs. CDR3 region: CASSIFGTSGRDGDTQYF. DNA of the CDR3: TGTGCCAGTAGTATCTTCGGGACTAGCGGGAGGGATGGAGATACGCAGTATTTT.